Following are 20 T cell receptor beta chains from one sample sequenced in a study of shared clonotypes between healthy human individuals. Naive CD8 cells, CD45RO-negative and positively selected for CCR7, excluded terminally differentiated effector memory CD45RA+ cells. Assay: immunoSEQ multiplex PCR; the TCRdb copy retains only in-frame clones and omits some. The sample lists roughly 600,000 clones; 95% to 98% were seen once. The sequencing sample was made of naive CD8+ T cells sorted from blood. The receptors derive from a young man in good health.

CDR3 in amino acids: CASIPPTGELFF. For the CDR3, the DNA is TGTGCCAGTATCCCGCCCACCGGGGAGCTGTTTTTT. The chain joins TRBV19 to TRBJ2-2; D unclear. With 7 bases removed from V and 4 bases from J, the gap between germline ends came to 7 bases. Per germline, CDR1 LNHDA and CDR2 SQIVND (reference sequence). The CDR3 loop spans 12 amino acids.

This chain links TRBV5-5 with TRBJ2-7, with D perhaps matching TRBD2 (5 bases). The germline V and J ends were trimmed by 0 bases and 2 bases, with 12 bases remaining between them. Looked up from germline, CDR1 is SGHKS and CDR2 is YYEKEE (reference sequence). The CDR3 sequence is 15 residues long. This chain's CDR3 is CASSLVPGTPYEQYF. CDR3 in DNA: TGTGCCAGCAGCTTGGTTCCGGGAACCCCCTACGAGCAGTACTTC. The complete variable domain, with remaining parts taken from reference TRBV5-5 and TRBJ2-7, reads DAGVTQSPTHLIKTRGQQVTLRCSPISGHKSVSWYQQVLGQGPQFIFQYYEKEERGRGNFPDRFSARQFPNYSSELNVNALLLGDSALYLCASSLVPGTPYEQYFGPGTRLTVT.

CDR3 nucleotides: TGCGCCAGCAGCCATGGACTGGCCAATGAGCAGTTCTTC. Residues: CASSHGLANEQFF. The chain has TRBV4-1 and TRBJ2-1, with a tentative D call TRBD2 (5 bases). This CDR3 is built from 13 residues. The germline gives CDR1 MGHRA, CDR2 YSYEKL. V was clipped by 3 bases and J by 6 bases, with 9 bases between them.

V usage is TRBV7-9 and J usage is TRBJ2-3; 7 bases line up with TRBD1. This CDR3 region has 13 residues. In germline, CDR1 is SEHNR, CDR2 FQNEAQ (reference sequence). Trimming took 6 bases from V and 6 from J; bases not matched to a gene: 6. Here the CDR3 reads CASRADRADTQYF. The CDR3 DNA reads as TGTGCCAGCAGAGCTGACAGGGCGGATACGCAGTATTTT.

The chain employs TRBV7-9 and TRBJ2-7; 7 nucleotides match TRBD2. The germline V gene encodes CDR1 SEHNR and CDR2 FQNEAQ (reference sequence). V dropped 4 bases and J dropped 4; count of bases not matched to a gene: 22. CDR3 length: 19 residues. Here the CDR3 DNA reads TGTGCCAGCAGCTCTCACCGGGACGTGGGACTACTCAGTGCGTACGAGCAGTACTTC. It is translated as CASSSHRDVGLLSAYEQYF.

The gene calls are TRBV7-3 and TRBJ2-5, with D possibly matching TRBD1 (6 bases). The V end was cut by 5 bases, the J end by 1 base, with 17 bases between. From germline, CDR1 is SGHTA and CDR2 FQGTGA. The CDR3 contains 16 residues. The CDR3 reads CASSHAGERPQETQYF. DNA for the CDR3: TGTGCCAGCAGCCACGCAGGGGAGCGCCCCCAAGAGACCCAGTACTTC.

The chain is built from TRBV7-9 and TRBJ1-3; D remains ambiguous. The V gene's germline CDR1 is SEHNR and CDR2 FQNEAQ (reference sequence). The CDR3 extends over 16 amino acids. Trimming cost V 4 bases and J 0 bases, with 13 bases left between them. CDR3 nucleotides: TGTGCCAGCAGCTCAAGCGCGCCTACCTCTGGAAACACCATATATTTT. It translates to CASSSSAPTSGNTIYF.

The rearrangement joins TRBV4-1 to TRBJ2-7; D possibly corresponds to TRBD2 (5 bases). V was pared by 3 bases and J by 5 bases, with 17 bases between. Per the germline V gene, CDR1 is MGHRA and CDR2 is YSYEKL. This CDR3 is 15 amino acids long. The CDR3 DNA reads as TGCGCCAGCAGCCACGGGGTTAGTGGTCTGGACGAGCAGTACTTC. Its translation is CASSHGVSGLDEQYF.

On this clone itself: Compared with germline, one end of the junction differs, possibly owing to a read error. CDR3 protein: CGTANTGELFF. The CDR3 DNA follows: TGTGGAACAGCGAACACCGGGGAGCTGTTTTTT. V is TRBV29-1 and J is TRBJ2-2, with D uncertain. Germline values: CDR1 SQVTM, CDR2 ANQGSEA. The CDR3 runs 11 residues.

The J gene is TRBJ1-5, the V gene TRBV6-5; the D gene is possibly TRBD1 (6 bases). The CDR3 has 14 amino acids. Trimming pared 6 bases from V and 1 base from J, leaving 10 bases between. Germline CDR1 and CDR2: MNHEY and SVGAGI. CDR3 loop: CASSRGTSNQPQHF. For the CDR3, the DNA is TGTGCCAGCAGCCGCGGGACAAGCAATCAGCCCCAGCATTTT.

This rearrangement joins TRBV10-3 to TRBJ2-7, with 10 bases matching TRBD1. CDR3 length: 17 residues. Germline loops: CDR1 ENHRY, CDR2 SYGVKD. V was clipped by 2 bases and J by 9 bases; unmatched bases: 16. In nucleotides, the CDR3 is TGTGCCATCAGTGAGCTGGGCCTGGACAGGGGGTCCCTCAGGCAGTACTTC. It encodes CAISELGLDRGSLRQYF.

The chain combines TRBV7-2 with TRBJ2-3; TRBD2 agrees at 9 bases. This CDR3 is built from 17 residues. Per germline, CDR1 SGHTA and CDR2 FQGNSA. V lost 1 base and J lost 4; bases outside the gene matches: 9. This CDR3 reads CASSLVISGSVSDTQYF. CDR3 nucleotides: TGTGCCAGCAGCTTAGTTATTAGCGGGAGTGTCTCAGATACGCAGTATTTT. Filled out from reference TRBV7-2 and TRBJ2-3, the complete variable domain reads GAGVSQSPSNKVTEKGKDVELRCDPISGHTALYWYRQSLGQGLEFLIYFQGNSAPDKSGLPSDRFSAERTGGSVSTLTIQRTQQEDSAVYLCASSLVISGSVSDTQYFGPGTRLTVL.

This clone was observed a handful of times. CDR3 in DNA: TGTGCCTGGAGTGTAACAGGGGGCGAGCAGTACTTC. This gives the protein CAWSVTGGEQYF. The rearrangement joins TRBV30 to TRBJ2-7; 8 nucleotides line up with TRBD1. This CDR3 comprises 12 residues. V dropped 0 bases and J dropped 6; count of bases not matched to a gene: 1. Germline values: CDR1 GTSNPN, CDR2 SVGIG (reference sequence).

The genes are TRBV28 and TRBJ2-7; no reliable D call. The CDR3 loop spans 11 amino acids. Per germline, CDR1 MDHEN and CDR2 SYDVKM. The germline V and J ends were trimmed by 7 bases and 2 bases, with 6 bases remaining between them. CDR3 region: CASTVAYEQYF. The CDR3 DNA reads TGTGCCAGCACCGTGGCCTACGAGCAGTACTTC.

The rearrangement uses TRBV5-5 and TRBJ1-1, with D possibly TRBD1 on 5 matching bases. V lost 7 bases to trimming and J lost 1 base, with 11 bases between them. CDR3 length equals 13 residues. From germline, CDR1 is SGHKS and CDR2 YYEKEE (reference sequence). The DNA of the CDR3 is TGTGCCAGCGCTGGACACCAGAACACTGAAGCTTTCTTT. Translation: CASAGHQNTEAFF.

The chain couples TRBV19 to TRBJ2-7, with TRBD1 matching over 9 bases. The ends lost 1 base at V and 2 bases at J; junction bases unmatched: 3. Germline loops: CDR1 LNHDA, CDR2 SQIVND (reference sequence). The CDR3 runs 15 residues. The CDR3 spells CASSIGTGVTYEQYF. In DNA form, the CDR3 reads TGTGCCAGTAGTATAGGGACAGGGGTAACCTACGAGCAGTACTTC.

The chain recombines TRBV27 with TRBJ2-5, with 12 bases identical to TRBD1. The V segment lost 5 bases and the J segment 4 bases; nucleotides outside the gene matches: 5. Looked up from germline, CDR1 is MNHEY and CDR2 is SMNVEV (reference sequence). The CDR3 is made up of 15 amino acids. This CDR3 is CASSARDRGLETQYF. The DNA of the CDR3 is TGTGCCAGCAGTGCCCGGGACAGGGGGCTAGAGACCCAGTACTTC.

The CDR3, as DNA: TGCGCCAGCAGCCAAGACATAGGGGATGGGGTGAACACTGAAGCTTTCTTT. Translating gives CASSQDIGDGVNTEAFF. The chain links TRBV4-3 to TRBJ1-1; maybe TRBD1 (5 bases). Germline loops: CDR1 LGHNA, CDR2 YSLEER. V was shortened by 0 bases and J by 0 bases, with 14 bases between the two germline ends. The CDR3 runs to 17 residues.

V usage is TRBV4-2 and J usage is TRBJ2-3, with TRBD2 as a possible D gene (5 bases). Germline CDR1 LGHNA, CDR2 YNFKEQ. V lost 2 bases and J lost 0, with 15 bases in between. CDR3 size: 17 residues. The CDR3: CASSQLSAGRSTDTQYF. The CDR3 bases are TGTGCCAGCAGCCAACTATCCGCGGGTCGTAGCACAGATACGCAGTATTTT.

This chain connects TRBV19 to TRBJ1-2; TRBD1 matches at 12 bases. Germline-derived CDR1 and CDR2 are LNHDA and SQIVND (reference sequence). V dropped 4 bases and J dropped 8; count of bases not matched to a gene: 5. The CDR3 extends over 14 amino acids. The CDR3 bases are TGTGCCAGTAGTAGGGGACAGGGGGCGTTCGGCTACACCTTC. Amino acid sequence: CASSRGQGAFGYTF.